This T cell receptor beta chain originates from a study of blood T cells in healthy people across ages. The CDR3 loop spans 14 amino acids. V was trimmed by 2 bases and J by 7 bases, leaving 12 bases between them. Germline CDR1 MDHEN, CDR2 SYDVKM. This clonotype showed up just a few times. Next came a second PCR, run for roughly 6 to 11 cycles, which used a sample-barcoded 5' primer along with a J-beta primer mix. MiXCR was run by TCRdb on the 5' RACE reads, yielding one entry per CDR3 protein. In the table there are 2 million or so distinct CDR3 sequences, just under 50% of which are singletons. Specimen: blood. The sequence derives from a woman between 35 and 50 years old in good health. The V call is TRBV28, the J call TRBJ2-1, with D possibly matching TRBD2 (6 bases). The CDR3 protein is CASSLGLRENEQFF. CDR3 DNA: TGTGCCAGCAGTTTAGGGCTGCGGGAAAATGAGCAGTTCTTC.